This TCR beta chain was recovered during a study of post-analysis software for immune sequencing data. Study in general: Relapsing-remitting, secondary progressive and progressive-relapsing courses of multiple sclerosis were included.

TCR beta libraries were prepared from cDNA with unique molecular identifiers. Via MiXCR, TCRdb re-called the PCR reads, giving one row per CDR3 protein. Among 750,000 to 950,000 distinct CDR3 sequences listed, 53% were seen once. On this clonotype: Its target is not known.

Study-level findings and limits: Samples prepared in the same batch strongly co-clustered by F measure. Five TRBV segments, TRBV5-6, TRBV5-1 and TRBV20-1 among them, were found more frequent in patients than controls.

V lost 10 bases to trimming and J lost 2 bases; unmatched junction nucleotides: 11. Germline-derived CDR1 and CDR2 are MNHNS and SASEGT. The CDR3 spans 15 residues. Sequenced sample: blood. This sequence originates from a girl under 18 with multiple sclerosis. This chain connects TRBV6-1 to TRBJ2-1; 7 bases fit TRBD2. The CDR3 here is CATALLAATYNEQFF. In nucleotides, the CDR3 is TGTGCCACCGCGCTCCTAGCGGCAACCTACAATGAGCAGTTCTTC.